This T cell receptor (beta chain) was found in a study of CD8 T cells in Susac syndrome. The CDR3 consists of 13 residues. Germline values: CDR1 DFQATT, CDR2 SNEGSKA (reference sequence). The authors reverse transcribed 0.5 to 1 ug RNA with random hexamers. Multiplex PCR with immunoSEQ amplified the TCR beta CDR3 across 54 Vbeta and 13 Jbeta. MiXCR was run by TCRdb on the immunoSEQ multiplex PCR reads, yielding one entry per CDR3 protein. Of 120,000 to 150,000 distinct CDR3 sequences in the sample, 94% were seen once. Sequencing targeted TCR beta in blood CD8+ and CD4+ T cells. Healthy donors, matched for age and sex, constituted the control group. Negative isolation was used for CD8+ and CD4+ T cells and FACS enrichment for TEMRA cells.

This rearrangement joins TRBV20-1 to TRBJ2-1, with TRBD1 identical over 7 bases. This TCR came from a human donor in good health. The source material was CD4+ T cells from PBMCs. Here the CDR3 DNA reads TGCAGCCACCGGGACAGAGTATCCAATGAGCAGTTCTTC. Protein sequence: CSHRDRVSNEQFF.